Sequencing of this TCR beta chain was carried out in a study of shared clonotypes between healthy human individuals. Study outcomes and limitations: Clonotypes shared by all four sorted-subset donors had higher generation probabilities than non-shared clonotypes.

This CDR3 has 16 amino acids. The V segment lost 5 bases and the J segment 0 bases; nucleotides outside the gene matches: 4. CDR1 MDHEN and CDR2 SYDVKM come from the germline V gene. Deep-level running was used for the assay. Methods used by the authors: Filtering differed, since immunoSEQ gave only junction sequences and no quality scores. Sequencing used immunoSEQ multiplex PCR; TCRdb keeps in-frame clones, though not all of them. Clone size and V and J calls were adopted from that table, with D and trimming inferred from the DNA. This table holds approximately 2,000,000 clones, about 93% found once. As defined, naive CD8 cells were CD45RO-negative and positively selected for CCR7, with terminally differentiated effector memory CD45RA+ cells excluded. In the case of this clone: Its target is not known.

The sequencing sample was made of naive CD8+ T cells from PBMCs. The genes are TRBV28 and TRBJ2-1; TRBD2 matches at 10 bases. This receptor was taken from a man aged 18 to 30 in good health. Some clones in this sample may be carry-over from other donors' samples. DNA of the CDR3: TGTGCCAGCAGTCCTATAGCGGGAGGCTCCTACAATGAGCAGTTCTTC. Protein: CASSPIAGGSYNEQFF.